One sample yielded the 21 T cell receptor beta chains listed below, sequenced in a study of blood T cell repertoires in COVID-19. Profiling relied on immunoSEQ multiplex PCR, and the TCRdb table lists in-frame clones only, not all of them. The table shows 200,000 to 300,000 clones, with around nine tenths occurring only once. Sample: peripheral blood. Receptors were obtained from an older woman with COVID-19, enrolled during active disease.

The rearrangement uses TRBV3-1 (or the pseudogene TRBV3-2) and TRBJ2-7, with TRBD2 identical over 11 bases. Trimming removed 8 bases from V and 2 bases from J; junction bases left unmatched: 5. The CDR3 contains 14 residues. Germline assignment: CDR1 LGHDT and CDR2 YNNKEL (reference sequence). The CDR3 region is CASSGLAVAYEQYF. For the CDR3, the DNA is TGTGCCAGCTCGGGACTAGCGGTTGCCTACGAGCAGTACTTC.

CDR3: CASSLLSGSYNEQFF. CDR3 DNA sequence: TGTGCCAGCAGTTTATTGAGCGGCTCCTACAATGAGCAGTTCTTC. The chain uses TRBV27 and TRBJ2-1; perhaps TRBD2 as D (5 bases). Germline V gene lookup returns CDR1 MNHEY and CDR2 SMNVEV (reference sequence). Trimming took 1 base from V and 0 from J, leaving 7 bases between them. This CDR3 region has 15 residues.

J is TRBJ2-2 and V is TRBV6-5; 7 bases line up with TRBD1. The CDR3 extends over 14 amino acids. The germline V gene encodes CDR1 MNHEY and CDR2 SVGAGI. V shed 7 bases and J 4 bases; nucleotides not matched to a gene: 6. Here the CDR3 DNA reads TGTGCCAGCAATTGGGACAGCCTCACCGGGGAGCTGTTTTTT. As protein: CASNWDSLTGELFF.

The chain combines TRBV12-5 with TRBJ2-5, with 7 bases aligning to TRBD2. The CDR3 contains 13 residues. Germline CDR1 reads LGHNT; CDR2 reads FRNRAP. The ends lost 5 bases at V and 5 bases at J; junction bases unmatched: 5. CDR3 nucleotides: TGTGCTAGTGGTCCTAGCGGAGGGGAGACCCAGTACTTC. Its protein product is CASGPSGGETQYF. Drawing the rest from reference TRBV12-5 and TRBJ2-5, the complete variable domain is DARVTQTPRHKVTEMGQEVTMRCQPILGHNTVFWYRQTMMQGLELLAYFRNRAPLDDSGMPKDRFSAEMPDATLATLKIQPSEPRDSAVYFCASGPSGGETQYFGPGTRLLVL.

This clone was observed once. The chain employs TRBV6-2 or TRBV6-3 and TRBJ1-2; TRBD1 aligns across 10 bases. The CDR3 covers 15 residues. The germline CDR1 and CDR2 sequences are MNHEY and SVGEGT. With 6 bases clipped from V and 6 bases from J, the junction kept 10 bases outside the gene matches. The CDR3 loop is CASSLTGTGVNGYTF. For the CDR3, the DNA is TGTGCCAGCAGCCTAACCGGGACAGGGGTTAATGGCTACACCTTC.

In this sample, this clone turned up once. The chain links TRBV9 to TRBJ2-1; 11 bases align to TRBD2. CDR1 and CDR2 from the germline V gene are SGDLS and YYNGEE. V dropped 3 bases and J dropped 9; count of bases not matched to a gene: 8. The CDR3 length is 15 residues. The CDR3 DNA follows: TGTGCCAGCAGCGCGCAGGGGCTAGCGGGAGGTGAGCAGTTCTTC. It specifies CASSAQGLAGGEQFF.

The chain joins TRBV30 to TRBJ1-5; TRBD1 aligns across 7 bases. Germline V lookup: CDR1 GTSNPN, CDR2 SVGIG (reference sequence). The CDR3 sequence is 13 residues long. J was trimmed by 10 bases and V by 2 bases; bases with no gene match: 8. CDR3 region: CAWSRGGQGPQHF. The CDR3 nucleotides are TGTGCCTGGAGTCGAGGGGGCCAGGGACCCCAGCATTTT. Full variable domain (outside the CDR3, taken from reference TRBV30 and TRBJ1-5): SQTIHQWPATLVQPVGSPLSLECTVEGTSNPNLYWYRQAAGRGLQLLFYSVGIGQISSEVPQNLSASRPQDRQFILSSKKLLLSDSGFYLCAWSRGGQGPQHFGDGTRLSIL.

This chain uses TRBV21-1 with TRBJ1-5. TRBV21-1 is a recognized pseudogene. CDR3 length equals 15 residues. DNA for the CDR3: TGTGCCAGCAGCAAAGCGAGGGCAGGTCTTCGGACCCAGCATTTT. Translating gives CASSKARAGLRTQHF.

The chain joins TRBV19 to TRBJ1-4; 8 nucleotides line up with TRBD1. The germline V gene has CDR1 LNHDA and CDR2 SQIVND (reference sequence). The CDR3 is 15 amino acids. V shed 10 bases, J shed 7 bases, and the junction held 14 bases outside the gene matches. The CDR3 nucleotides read TGTGCCACCACCACGGACAGGGATTGTTGTGAAAAACTGTTTTTT. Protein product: CATTTDRDCCEKLFF.

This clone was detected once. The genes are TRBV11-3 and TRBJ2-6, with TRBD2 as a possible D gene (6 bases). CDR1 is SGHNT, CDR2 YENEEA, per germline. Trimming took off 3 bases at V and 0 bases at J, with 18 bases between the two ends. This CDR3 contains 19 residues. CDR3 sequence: CASSFDPGTQYSGANVLTF. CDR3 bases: TGTGCCAGCAGCTTCGACCCCGGGACTCAATACTCTGGGGCCAACGTCCTGACTTTC. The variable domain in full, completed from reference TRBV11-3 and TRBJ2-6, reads EAGVVQSPRYKIIEKKQPVAFWCNPISGHNTLYWYLQNLGQGPELLIRYENEEAVDDSQLPKDRFSAERLKGVDSTLKIQPAELGDSAVYLCASSFDPGTQYSGANVLTFGAGSRLTVL.

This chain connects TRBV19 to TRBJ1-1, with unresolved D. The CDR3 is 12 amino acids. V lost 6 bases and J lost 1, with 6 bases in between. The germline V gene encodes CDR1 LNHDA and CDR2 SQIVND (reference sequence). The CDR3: CASSHWNTEAFF. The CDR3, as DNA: TGTGCCAGTAGCCACTGGAACACTGAAGCTTTCTTT.

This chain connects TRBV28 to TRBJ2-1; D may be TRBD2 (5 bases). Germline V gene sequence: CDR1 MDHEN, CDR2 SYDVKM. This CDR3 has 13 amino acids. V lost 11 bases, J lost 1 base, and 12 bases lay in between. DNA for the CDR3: TGTGCCGCCCGGACTGAGTCCTACAATGAGCAGTTCTTC. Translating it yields CAARTESYNEQFF.

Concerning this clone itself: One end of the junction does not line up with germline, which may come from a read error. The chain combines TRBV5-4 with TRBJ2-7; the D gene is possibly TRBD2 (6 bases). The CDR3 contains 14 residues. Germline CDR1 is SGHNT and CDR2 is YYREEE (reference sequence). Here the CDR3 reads CASSLWAGPPLMNF. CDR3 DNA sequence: TGTGCCAGCAGCTTGTGGGCGGGACCGCCCCTTATGAACTTC.

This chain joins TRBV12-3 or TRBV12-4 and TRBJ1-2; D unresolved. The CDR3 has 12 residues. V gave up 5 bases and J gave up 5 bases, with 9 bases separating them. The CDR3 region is CASSRGGYGYTF. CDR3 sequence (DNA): TGTGCCAGCAGTCGGGGAGGTTATGGCTACACCTTC.

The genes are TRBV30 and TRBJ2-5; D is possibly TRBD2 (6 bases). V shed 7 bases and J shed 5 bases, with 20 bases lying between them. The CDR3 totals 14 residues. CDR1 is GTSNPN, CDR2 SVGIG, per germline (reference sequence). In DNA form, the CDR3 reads TGTGCCTCTACCCAAGCGGGCCTCCGGGAGACCCAGTACTTC. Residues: CASTQAGLRETQYF.

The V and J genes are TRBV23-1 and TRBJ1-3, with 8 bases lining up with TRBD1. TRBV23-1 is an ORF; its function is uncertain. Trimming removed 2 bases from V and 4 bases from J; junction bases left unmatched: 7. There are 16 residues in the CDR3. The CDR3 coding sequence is TGCGCCAGCAGTCAACATAGGACAGGGTACGGAAACACCATATATTTT. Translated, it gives CASSQHRTGYGNTIYF.

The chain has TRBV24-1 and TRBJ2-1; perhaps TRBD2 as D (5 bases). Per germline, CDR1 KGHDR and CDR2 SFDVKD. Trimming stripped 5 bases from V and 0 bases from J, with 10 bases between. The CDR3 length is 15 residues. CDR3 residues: CATSALRGSYNEQFF. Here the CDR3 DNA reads TGTGCCACCAGTGCCCTTCGGGGCTCCTACAATGAGCAGTTCTTC.

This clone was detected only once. The CDR3 DNA sequence: TGTGCCACCAGTGATTTGCCCAGGGAAAGCTCAGATACGCAGTATTTT. It encodes CATSDLPRESSDTQYF. The chain employs TRBV24-1 and TRBJ2-3; TRBD1 might be the D (5 bases). The ends were cut back, 0 bases at V and 4 bases at J, with 13 bases in the middle. The V gene's germline CDR1 is KGHDR and CDR2 SFDVKD. There are 16 residues in the CDR3.

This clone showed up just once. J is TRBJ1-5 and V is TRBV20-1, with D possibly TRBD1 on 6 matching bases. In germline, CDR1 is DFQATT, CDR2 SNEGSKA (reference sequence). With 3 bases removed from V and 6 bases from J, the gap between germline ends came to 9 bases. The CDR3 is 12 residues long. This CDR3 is CSASRGFQPQHF. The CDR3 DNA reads TGCAGTGCTAGTAGGGGGTTTCAGCCCCAGCATTTT.

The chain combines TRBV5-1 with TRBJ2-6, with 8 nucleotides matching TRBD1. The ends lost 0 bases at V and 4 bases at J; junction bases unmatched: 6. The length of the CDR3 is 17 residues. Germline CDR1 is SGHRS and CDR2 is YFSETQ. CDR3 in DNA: TGCGCCAGCAGCTTGGGACAGGGGATGTCCGGGGCCAACGTCCTGACTTTC. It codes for CASSLGQGMSGANVLTF. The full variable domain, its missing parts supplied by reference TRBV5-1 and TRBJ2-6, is KAGVTQTPRYLIKTRGQQVTLSCSPISGHRSVSWYQQTPGQGLQFLFEYFSETQRNKGNFPGRFSGRQFSNSRSEMNVSTLELGDSALYLCASSLGQGMSGANVLTFGAGSRLTVL.

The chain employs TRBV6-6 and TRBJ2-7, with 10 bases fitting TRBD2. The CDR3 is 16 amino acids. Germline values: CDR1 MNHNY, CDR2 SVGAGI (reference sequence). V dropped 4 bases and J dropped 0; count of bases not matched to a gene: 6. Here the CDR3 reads CASSSGTSESSYEQYF. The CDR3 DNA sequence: TGTGCCAGCAGTTCCGGGACTAGCGAGAGCTCCTACGAGCAGTACTTC.